These 5 T cell receptor beta chains originate from one sample sequenced in a study of T cells after yellow fever vaccination. Via MiXCR, TCRdb re-called the 5' RACE reads, giving one row per CDR3 protein. The sample has a few hundred thousand distinct CDR3 sequences, about 19% seen once. The sample was PBMCs, taken 15 days after the yellow fever booster vaccination. These receptors all come from a man aged 25-45 years who received the YFV17D yellow fever vaccine.

The genes are TRBV12-3 or TRBV12-4 and TRBJ2-3; D is perhaps TRBD2 (7 bases). This CDR3 region has 16 residues. With 6 bases removed from V and 0 bases from J, the gap between germline ends came to 16 bases. Written as DNA, the CDR3 is TGTGCCAGCAGCCGAGGGGGGCGGGGGAGCACAGATACGCAGTATTTT. Encoded protein: CASSRGGRGSTDTQYF.

The chain combines TRBV5-1 with TRBJ2-3, with D hard to call. The CDR3 extends over 14 amino acids. Germline CDR1 reads SGHRS; CDR2 reads YFSETQ. Trimming removed 3 bases from V and 2 bases from J, with 10 bases in between. The CDR3 DNA reads as TGCGCCAGCAGCTCTACCCCGTCCACAGATACGCAGTATTTT. Translated, it gives CASSSTPSTDTQYF.

This chain connects TRBV7-6 to TRBJ1-4, with a weak D call TRBD1 (6 bases). Germline CDR1 reads SGHVS; CDR2 reads FNYEAQ. V lost 5 bases and J lost 2, with 12 bases in between. The CDR3 consists of 15 residues. CDR3 region: CASSGYRVTNEKLFF. Here the CDR3 DNA reads TGTGCCAGCAGCGGCTACAGGGTCACTAATGAAAAACTGTTTTTT.

The chain uses TRBV28 and TRBJ2-3; 7 bases fit TRBD1. Germline CDR1 reads MDHEN; CDR2 reads SYDVKM. Unmatched junction bases numbered 10, after V lost 5 bases and J lost 5 bases. The CDR3 extends over 15 amino acids. This CDR3 reads CASSRNTGAGDTQYF. The CDR3 DNA sequence: TGTGCCAGCAGTCGTAACACAGGGGCGGGAGATACGCAGTATTTT.

The chain joins TRBV4-3 to TRBJ1-6; D possibly corresponds to TRBD1 (5 bases). With 0 bases removed from V and 0 bases from J, the gap between germline ends came to 12 bases. The CDR3 consists of 18 residues. CDR1 and CDR2 from the germline V gene are LGHNA and YSLEER. As DNA, the CDR3 is TGCGCCAGCAGCCAAGAGGGGGAACTTAGCTCCTATAATTCACCCCTCCACTTT. Protein sequence: CASSQEGELSSYNSPLHF.